The clone carrying this T cell receptor (beta chain) was observed a few times. This record comes from a study of PD-1 blockade in classical Hodgkin lymphoma. Specified time point: newly diagnosed, previously untreated cHL patient sample. Here immunoSEQ multiplex PCR was the method, and the copy in TCRdb shows in-frame clones only, minus some. The data hold 7,000 to 8,500 clones, with 78% observed a single time. Trimming stripped 2 bases from V and 2 bases from J, with 7 bases between. The germline V gene has CDR1 GTSNPN and CDR2 SVGIG (reference sequence). There are 13 residues in the CDR3. This receptor was taken from a human donor with classical Hodgkin lymphoma. The chain couples TRBV30 to TRBJ2-4; tentatively, D is TRBD1 or TRBD2 (5 bases each). The sequencing sample was made of peripheral blood mononuclear cells (PBMCs). The CDR3: CAWSWGSKNIQYF. The CDR3 DNA reads as TGTGCCTGGAGTTGGGGGTCCAAAAACATTCAGTACTTC.